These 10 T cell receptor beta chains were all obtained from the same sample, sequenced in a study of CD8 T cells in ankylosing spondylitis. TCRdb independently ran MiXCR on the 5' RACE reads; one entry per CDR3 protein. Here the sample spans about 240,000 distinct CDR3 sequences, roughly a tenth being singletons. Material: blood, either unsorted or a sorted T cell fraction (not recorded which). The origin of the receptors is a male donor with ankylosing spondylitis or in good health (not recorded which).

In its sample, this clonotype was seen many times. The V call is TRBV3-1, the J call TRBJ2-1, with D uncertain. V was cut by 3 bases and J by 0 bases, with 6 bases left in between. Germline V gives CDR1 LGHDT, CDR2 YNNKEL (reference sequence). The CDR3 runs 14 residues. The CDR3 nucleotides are TGTGCCAGCAGCCAGCCCCCCTCCTACAATGAGCAGTTCTTC. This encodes CASSQPPSYNEQFF.

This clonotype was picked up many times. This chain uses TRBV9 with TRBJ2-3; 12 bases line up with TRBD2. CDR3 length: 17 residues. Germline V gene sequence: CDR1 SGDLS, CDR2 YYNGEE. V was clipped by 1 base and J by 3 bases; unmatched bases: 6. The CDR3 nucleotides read TGTGCCAGCAGCGTAAGGGCTAGCGGGGGGGCAACAGATACGCAGTATTTT. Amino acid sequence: CASSVRASGGATDTQYF. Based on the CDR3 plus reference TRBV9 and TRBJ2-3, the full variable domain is DSGVTQTPKHLITATGQRVTLRCSPRSGDLSVYWYQQSLDQGLQFLIQYYNGEERAKGNILERFSAQQFPDLHSELNLSSLELGDSALYFCASSVRASGGATDTQYFGPGTRLTVL.

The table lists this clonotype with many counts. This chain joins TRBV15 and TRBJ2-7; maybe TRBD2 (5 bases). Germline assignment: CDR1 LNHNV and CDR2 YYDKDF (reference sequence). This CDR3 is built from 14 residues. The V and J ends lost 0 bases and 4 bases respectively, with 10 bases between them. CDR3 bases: TGTGCCACCAGCAGAGAAGAGGGAAATTACGAGCAGTACTTC. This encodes CATSREEGNYEQYF.

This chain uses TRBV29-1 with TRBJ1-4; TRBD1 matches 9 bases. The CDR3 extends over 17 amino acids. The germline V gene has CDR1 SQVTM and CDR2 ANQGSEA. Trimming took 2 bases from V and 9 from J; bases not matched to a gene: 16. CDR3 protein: CSVEWIRPGQGNKKLFF. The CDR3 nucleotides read TGCAGCGTTGAATGGATCCGTCCGGGACAGGGAAATAAAAAACTGTTTTTT. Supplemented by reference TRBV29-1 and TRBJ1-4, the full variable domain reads SAVISQKPSRDICQRGTSLTIQCQVDSQVTMMFWYRQQPGQSLTLIATANQGSEATYESGFVIDKFPISRPNLTFSTLTVSNMSPEDSSIYLCSVEWIRPGQGNKKLFFGSGTQLSVL.

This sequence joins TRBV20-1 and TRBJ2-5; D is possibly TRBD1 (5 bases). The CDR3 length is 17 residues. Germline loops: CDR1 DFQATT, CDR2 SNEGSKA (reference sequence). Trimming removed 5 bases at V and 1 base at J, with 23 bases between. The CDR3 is CSAFVRVGIRAQETQYF. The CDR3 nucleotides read TGCAGTGCTTTTGTCAGGGTCGGCATAAGAGCCCAAGAGACCCAGTACTTC.

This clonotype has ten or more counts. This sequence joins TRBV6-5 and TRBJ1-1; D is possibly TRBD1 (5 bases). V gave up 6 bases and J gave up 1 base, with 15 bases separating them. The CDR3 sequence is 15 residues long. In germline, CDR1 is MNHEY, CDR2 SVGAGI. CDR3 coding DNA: TGTGCCAGCAGGCCCCGCGGCAGGGCGAACACTGAAGCTTTCTTT. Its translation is CASRPRGRANTEAFF.

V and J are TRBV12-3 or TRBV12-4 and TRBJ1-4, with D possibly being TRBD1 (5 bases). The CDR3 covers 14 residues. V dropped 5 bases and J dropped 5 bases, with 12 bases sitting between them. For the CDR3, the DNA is TGTGCCAGCAGTACTTACCCAGGGAATGAAAAACTGTTTTTT. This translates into CASSTYPGNEKLFF.

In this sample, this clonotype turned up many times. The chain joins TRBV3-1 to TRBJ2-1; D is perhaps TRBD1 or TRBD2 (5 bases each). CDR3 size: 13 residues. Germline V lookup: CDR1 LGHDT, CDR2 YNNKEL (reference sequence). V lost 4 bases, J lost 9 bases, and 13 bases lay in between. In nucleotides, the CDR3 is TGTGCCAGCAGCCGAGGGGCAGCGCGTGAGCAGTTCTTC. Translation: CASSRGAAREQFF.

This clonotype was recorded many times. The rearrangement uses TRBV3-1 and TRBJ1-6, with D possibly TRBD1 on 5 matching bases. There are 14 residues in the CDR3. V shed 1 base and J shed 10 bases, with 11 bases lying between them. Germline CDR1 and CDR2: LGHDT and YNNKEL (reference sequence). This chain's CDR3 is CASSQVAGLSPLHF. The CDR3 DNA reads TGTGCCAGCAGCCAAGTGGCAGGGCTATCACCCCTCCACTTT.

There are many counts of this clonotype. This CDR3 is CSASWFSNQPQHF. CDR3 sequence (DNA): TGCAGTGCTAGTTGGTTTAGCAATCAGCCCCAGCATTTT. The rearrangement uses TRBV20-1 and TRBJ1-5, with D unresolved. This CDR3 contains 13 residues. Germline V CDR1 and CDR2: DFQATT, SNEGSKA (reference sequence). V lost 3 bases, J lost 0 bases, and 6 bases lay in between.